The T cell receptor beta chain described here comes from a study of graft-versus-host responses after intestinal transplantation. Study information: Recipients uniformly received anti-thymocyte globulin induction, followed by tacrolimus and steroids for three to four years. Overall study findings and caveats: In patients with graft-donor T cell macrochimerism, allograft graft-versus-host to host-versus-graft clonal ratios were high. GvH clonotypes were identified within recipient marrow, with a subset emerging first in ileum or blood. Early post-transplant HvG declines were associated with peak circulating GvH clone levels.

With respect to this clone: Its antigen is unidentified.

Measured with immunoSEQ multiplex PCR; TCRdb has only the in-frame clones, and not every one. Found here are about 64,000 clones, approximately 91% of them singletons; the top ten hold 1.5% to 2%. V gave up 5 bases and J gave up 4 bases; unmatched junction bases: 5. Germline CDR1 is ENHRY and CDR2 is SYGVKD. The CDR3 is 15 residues long. The sequence came from a human donor who was the organ donor for an intestinal transplant. This rearrangement joins TRBV10-3 to TRBJ2-7; the match to TRBD2 covers 13 bases. Here the sequenced sample was unstimulated CD8+ T cells sorted from spleen or lymph node cells, taken before transplant. As DNA, the CDR3 is TGTGCCATCAGTTACGGACTAGCGGGGGAGTACGAGCAGTACTTC. Protein: CAISYGLAGEYEQYF.